A selection of T cell receptor beta chains follows, all from one sample in a study of cytomegalovirus exposure and HLA in healthy donors. Assay: immunoSEQ multiplex PCR; the TCRdb copy retains only in-frame clones and omits some. The repertoire consists of 150,000 to 200,000 clones, with less than 90% occurring once and the leading ten covering about 6.3%. What was sequenced was PBMCs. These TCRs come from a male donor in good health and CMV-seropositive. Each CDR3 is given with its conserved first and last residue. The D gene is left open where the match is weak. A clone size is listed for some rows: how often the clone was seen (once, few, many), or a class if it is expanded.

V gene	D gene	clone size	J gene	CDR3 protein	CDR3 DNA
TRBV5-6	.	.	TRBJ2-1	CASSLFSGVYNEQFF	TGTGCCAGCAGCTTGTTTTCGGGAGTATACAATGAGCAGTTCTTC
TRBV11-3	.	.	TRBJ2-1	CASSLVLGNEQFF	TGTGCCAGCAGCTTAGTTCTAGGCAATGAGCAGTTCTTC
TRBV25-1	.	.	TRBJ1-2	CASSAPGTLNYGYTF	TGTGCCAGCAGTGCACCCGGGACTCTTAACTATGGCTACACCTTC
TRBV5-5	TRBD2	.	TRBJ2-3	CASSLLPSGSADTQYF	TGTGCCAGCAGCTTGCTGCCTAGCGGGAGTGCAGATACGCAGTATTTT
TRBV4-1	TRBD1	.	TRBJ2-3	CASSHPGQGYGTDTQYF	TGCGCCAGCAGCCACCCGGGACAGGGTTATGGCACAGATACGCAGTATTTT
TRBV19	.	.	TRBJ2-2	CASSIRGTGELFF	TGTGCCAGTAGTATACGAGGGACCGGGGAGCTGTTTTTT
TRBV28	TRBD1	once	TRBJ1-2	CASSAPGTGLGGYTF	TGTGCCAGCAGTGCACCGGGGACAGGGCTAGGAGGCTACACCTTC
TRBV7-9	TRBD2	.	TRBJ2-2	CASSPTSGWSTGELFF	TGTGCCAGCAGCCCTACTAGCGGGTGGAGCACCGGGGAGCTGTTTTTT
TRBV19	.	.	TRBJ1-4	CASSRVEELFF	TGTGCCAGTAGTAGGGTTGAGGAACTGTTTTTT
TRBV7-2	TRBD2	few	TRBJ2-4	CASSPGLAGDFAKNIQYF	TGTGCCAGCAGCCCGGGACTAGCGGGAGATTTCGCCAAAAACATTCAGTACTTC
TRBV25-1	TRBD2	few	TRBJ2-1	CASSEEASGSYNEQFF	TGTGCCAGCAGTGAAGAGGCTAGCGGGAGCTACAATGAGCAGTTCTTC
TRBV18	.	.	TRBJ2-3	CASSPLGFEADTQYF	TGTGCCAGCTCACCACTCGGGTTCGAAGCAGATACGCAGTATTTT
TRBV19	.	.	TRBJ1-4	CASSIFYNEKLFF	TGTGCCAGTAGTATCTTCTATAATGAAAAACTGTTTTTT
TRBV6-1	TRBD2	.	TRBJ2-2	CASSVLAGDTGELFF	TGTGCCAGCAGTGTGCTAGCGGGAGACACCGGGGAGCTGTTTTTT
TRBV19	.	.	TRBJ2-5	CASSLIGVEETQYF	TGTGCCAGTAGTCTAATAGGAGTTGAAGAGACCCAGTACTTC
TRBV27	TRBD2	.	TRBJ2-1	CASSLSLTSGAEQFF	TGTGCCAGCAGTTTATCCCTGACTAGCGGGGCTGAGCAGTTCTTC
TRBV11-2	.	few	TRBJ2-7	CASSSFHEQYF	TGTGCCAGCAGTTCCTTTCACGAGCAGTACTTC
TRBV29-1	TRBD2	.	TRBJ2-7	CSVRTSINEQYF	TGCAGCGTAAGGACTAGCATTAACGAGCAGTACTTC
TRBV4-2	TRBD2	once	TRBJ2-2	CASSHPGTSVNTGELFF	TGTGCCAGCAGCCACCCCGGGACTAGCGTGAACACCGGGGAGCTGTTTTTT
TRBV28	.	.	TRBJ2-1	CASSLGYGKSSYNEQFF	TGTGCCAGCAGTTTGGGCTACGGGAAGAGCTCCTACAATGAGCAGTTCTTC
TRBV28	TRBD1	.	TRBJ2-4	CASQFPGGSGKNIQYF	TGTGCCAGCCAGTTCCCAGGGGGTTCGGGCAAAAACATTCAGTACTTC
TRBV7-9	.	.	TRBJ1-5	CSSSLVQGNQPQHF	TGTTCCAGCAGCTTAGTACAGGGCAATCAGCCCCAGCATTTT
TRBV2	.	.	TRBJ2-4	CASTVQGAKNIQYF	TGTGCCAGCACCGTACAGGGAGCCAAAAACATTCAGTACTTC
TRBV11-3	.	.	TRBJ2-7	CASSLGGNVEQYF	TGTGCCAGCAGCTTAGGAGGTAATGTCGAGCAGTACTTC
TRBV5-1	TRBD2	once	TRBJ2-3	CASSSGLAGGPGDTQYF	TGCGCCAGCAGCTCGGGACTAGCGGGAGGGCCAGGGGATACGCAGTATTTT
TRBV30	TRBD2	.	TRBJ2-1	CAWSSGTSGVNEQFF	TGTGCCTGGAGTAGTGGGACTAGCGGCGTCAATGAGCAGTTCTTC
TRBV29-1	.	.	TRBJ1-2	CSVAVSQGYGYTF	TGCAGCGTTGCGGTGAGCCAGGGGTATGGCTACACCTTC